The 28 T cell receptor beta chains given below trace back to one sample, sequenced in a study of CD8 T cells in Susac syndrome. With random hexamers, roughly 0.45 to 1 ug RNA was reverse transcribed. TCRdb redid the calling of the immunoSEQ multiplex PCR reads with MiXCR, one entry per CDR3 protein. The repertoire consists of about 200,000 distinct CDR3 sequences, with 90% to 95% occurring once and the leading ten covering about 0.087%. The sample was CD4+ T cells from PBMCs. All receptors come from a human donor with multiple sclerosis.

J is TRBJ1-2 and V is TRBV29-1, with D possibly matching TRBD1 (5 bases). CDR3 length equals 12 residues. Germline CDR1 SQVTM, CDR2 ANQGSEA. Trimming cost V 3 bases and J 4 bases, with 9 bases left between them. CDR3 residues: CSVESGLYGYTF. As DNA, the CDR3 is TGCAGCGTTGAGTCGGGGCTCTATGGCTACACCTTC.

V usage is TRBV14 and J usage is TRBJ2-5; D is unclear. V lost 1 base and J lost 4, with 10 bases in between. Germline V CDR1 and CDR2: SGHDN, FVKESK. CDR3 length: 14 residues. In DNA form, the CDR3 reads TGTGCCAGCAGCCAAGTTCTGCCGCGAGAGACCCAGTACTTC. Its translation: CASSQVLPRETQYF. The full variable domain, completed using reference TRBV14 and TRBJ2-5, is EAGVTQFPSHSVIEKGQTVTLRCDPISGHDNLYWYRRVMGKEIKFLLHFVKESKQDESGMPNNRFLAERTGGTYSTLKVQPAELEDSGVYFCASSQVLPRETQYFGPGTRLLVL.

The chain combines TRBV12-3 or TRBV12-4 with TRBJ2-1; D gene uncertain. The CDR3 runs 15 residues. V was shortened by 6 bases and J by 5 bases, with 17 bases between the two germline ends. The CDR3 sequence: CASRSRTESNNEQFF. CDR3 bases: TGTGCCAGCAGATCTCGGACGGAGTCTAACAATGAGCAGTTCTTC.

This clonotype was found once. The chain has TRBV6-2 or TRBV6-3 and TRBJ2-1, with a weak D call TRBD2 (5 bases). V was shortened by 0 bases and J by 9 bases, with 9 bases between the two germline ends. The CDR3 spans 13 residues. The germline V gene encodes CDR1 MNHEY and CDR2 SVGEGT. The chain's CDR3 is CASSYSLRAEQFF. DNA of the CDR3: TGTGCCAGCAGTTACTCGTTGAGGGCTGAGCAGTTCTTC.

The chain links TRBV7-9 to TRBJ2-7; D may match TRBD1 or TRBD2 (5 bases each). The germline V gene has CDR1 SEHNR and CDR2 FQNEAQ (reference sequence). The V end lost 4 bases, the J end lost 4 bases, and 17 bases lay between the germline ends. CDR3 length: 15 residues. The CDR3 sequence is CASSSVGTEPYEQYF. CDR3 nucleotide sequence: TGTGCCAGCAGCTCCGTCGGGACGGAACCTTACGAGCAGTACTTC.

The gene calls are TRBV7-2 and TRBJ2-3; 13 positions agree with TRBD2. Germline CDR1 reads SGHTA; CDR2 reads FQGNSA. The CDR3 covers 17 residues. V shed 5 bases, J shed 3 bases, and the junction held 8 bases outside the gene matches. The DNA of the CDR3 is TGTGCCAGCAGCCCCCTTGGACTAGCGGGGGTGACAGATACGCAGTATTTT. This encodes CASSPLGLAGVTDTQYF.

The chain combines TRBV6-1 with TRBJ1-1, with D possibly being TRBD1 (5 bases). This CDR3 has 13 amino acids. The germline gives CDR1 MNHNS, CDR2 SASEGT. V gave up 7 bases and J gave up 2 bases, with 11 bases separating them. In nucleotides, the CDR3 is TGTGCCAGCATAGAGACAGTTAACACTGAAGCTTTCTTT. It translates to CASIETVNTEAFF.

The V and J genes are TRBV7-2 and TRBJ2-3; no firm D call. Trimming cost V 2 bases and J 2 bases, with 5 bases left between them. This CDR3 is 13 amino acids long. Germline V gene data show CDR1 as SGHTA and CDR2 as FQGNSA. DNA for the CDR3: TGTGCCAGCAGCTTAAAGTCCACAGATACGCAGTATTTT. Translated: CASSLKSTDTQYF. Filled out from reference TRBV7-2 and TRBJ2-3, the complete variable domain reads GAGVSQSPSNKVTEKGKDVELRCDPISGHTALYWYRQSLGQGLEFLIYFQGNSAPDKSGLPSDRFSAERTGGSVSTLTIQRTQQEDSAVYLCASSLKSTDTQYFGPGTRLTVL.

The chain is built from TRBV6-1 and TRBJ2-1; possibly TRBD1 or TRBD2 for D (7 bases each). Trimming stripped 10 bases from V and 2 bases from J, with 15 bases between. Germline CDR1 and CDR2: MNHNS and SASEGT. The CDR3 spans 14 residues. As DNA, the CDR3 is TGTGCCACCAGGGGGGGGCTGACCTACAATGAGCAGTTCTTC. As protein: CATRGGLTYNEQFF.

This clonotype has only one observation. The chain combines TRBV7-2 with TRBJ2-7, with 8 bases that match TRBD1. This CDR3 region has 15 residues. The germline V gene has CDR1 SGHTA and CDR2 FQGNSA. Trimming at V came to 4 bases and at J to 1 base, leaving 6 bases not matched to a gene. In nucleotides, the CDR3 is TGTGCCAGCAGCTCACGGACAGGGCCGTCCTACGAGCAGTACTTC. Amino acid sequence: CASSSRTGPSYEQYF.

This chain joins TRBV7-8 and TRBJ1-1; 7 nucleotides align to TRBD1. The V gene end was trimmed by 4 bases and the J gene end by 3 bases; junction bases not matched to a gene: 5. From germline, CDR1 is SGHVS and CDR2 FQNEAQ. This CDR3 is built from 14 residues. The CDR3 DNA reads TGTGCCAGCAGCTCCCAGACAGGGTACACTGAAGCTTTCTTT. Amino acids: CASSSQTGYTEAFF.

The V gene is TRBV5-1, the J gene TRBJ1-1; D might be TRBD1 (5 bases). The CDR3 has 13 residues. CDR1 is SGHRS, CDR2 YFSETQ, per germline. V dropped 7 bases and J dropped 4 bases, with 14 bases sitting between them. Written as DNA, the CDR3 is TGCGCCAGCGGCCGTACCGGGGGCACTGAAGCTTTCTTT. Its protein is CASGRTGGTEAFF.

This clonotype was detected only once. V gene TRBV29-1 combines with J gene TRBJ1-1, with unresolved D. The CDR3 is 13 residues long. Germline assignment: CDR1 SQVTM and CDR2 ANQGSEA. The ends were cut back, 7 bases at V and 1 base at J, with 13 bases in the middle. Written as DNA, the CDR3 is TGCAGCGCCCCGGGCGCCAGGAACACTGAAGCTTTCTTT. Its protein product is CSAPGARNTEAFF.

This chain joins TRBV20-1 and TRBJ2-2; 8 bases are a match to TRBD2. CDR1 and CDR2 from the germline V gene are DFQATT and SNEGSKA (reference sequence). Trimming cost V 4 bases and J 4 bases; bases outside gene matches: 8. The CDR3 loop spans 15 amino acids. CDR3 nucleotide sequence: TGCAGTGCTATCCTTAGCGGGGCGGGCACCGGGGAGCTGTTTTTT. Its translation: CSAILSGAGTGELFF.

The count of this clonotype is one. The chain has TRBV24-1 and TRBJ2-5, with D perhaps matching TRBD2 (6 bases). This CDR3 region has 15 residues. V gave up 6 bases and J gave up 5 bases, with 18 bases separating them. The V gene's germline CDR1 is KGHDR and CDR2 SFDVKD. This CDR3 is CATSTRERPLETQYF. DNA for the CDR3: TGTGCCACCAGTACTCGGGAGCGTCCTTTGGAGACCCAGTACTTC.

The chain employs TRBV3-1 and TRBJ1-2; no clear D. The CDR3 loop spans 13 amino acids. CDR1 and CDR2 from the germline V gene are LGHDT and YNNKEL (reference sequence). V lost 0 bases, J lost 5 bases, and 7 bases lay in between. The CDR3 region has the DNA TGTGCCAGCAGCCAAGATGGGCAGTATGGCTACACCTTC. It encodes CASSQDGQYGYTF.

This CDR3 is CASSQEDPGLAGANTGELFF. The CDR3 DNA reads as TGTGCCAGCAGCCAAGAGGATCCGGGACTAGCGGGGGCCAACACCGGGGAGCTGTTTTTT. The chain couples TRBV3-1 to TRBJ2-2, with 14 bases lining up with TRBD2. Trimming cost V 0 bases and J 2 bases; bases outside gene matches: 8. The CDR3 contains 20 residues. Germline loops: CDR1 LGHDT, CDR2 YNNKEL (reference sequence). The variable domain in full, with the rest retrieved from reference TRBV3-1 and TRBJ2-2, is DTAVSQTPKYLVTQMGNDKSIKCEQNLGHDTMYWYKQDSKKFLKIMFSYNNKELIINETVPNRFSPKSPDKAHLNLHINSLELGDSAVYFCASSQEDPGLAGANTGELFFGEGSRLTVL.

The chain uses TRBV3-1 and TRBJ2-5; TRBD2 agrees at 11 bases. After removal of 4 bases from V and 5 bases from J, the junction contained 0 bases not matched to a gene. The germline gives CDR1 LGHDT, CDR2 YNNKEL (reference sequence). The CDR3 loop spans 13 amino acids. Here the CDR3 reads CASSPSGRETQYF. The CDR3 DNA sequence: TGTGCCAGCAGCCCTAGCGGGAGGGAGACCCAGTACTTC.

The rearrangement joins TRBV3-1 to TRBJ2-1; no firm D call. V lost 2 bases and J 10 bases, leaving 9 bases between the germline ends. The CDR3 is 12 amino acids. CDR1 LGHDT and CDR2 YNNKEL come from the germline V gene (reference sequence). The CDR3 protein is CASSQLGYEQFF. CDR3 bases: TGTGCCAGCAGCCAACTGGGCTACGAGCAGTTCTTC.

The J gene is TRBJ1-3, the V gene TRBV11-2; no firm D call. V was trimmed by 8 bases and J by 6 bases, leaving 17 bases between them. CDR3 length: 14 amino acids. From germline, CDR1 is SGHAT and CDR2 FQNNGV. This chain's CDR3 is CASSPTGGQNTIYF. The CDR3 region has the DNA TGTGCCAGCTCCCCTACGGGAGGCCAAAACACCATATATTTT.

The chain is built from TRBV20-1 and TRBJ2-7; TRBD2 matches at 11 bases. CDR1 is DFQATT, CDR2 SNEGSKA, per germline (reference sequence). The length of the CDR3 is 15 residues. The J segment lost 0 bases and the V segment lost 6 bases, leaving 7 bases of the junction unmatched. The CDR3, as DNA: TGCAGTGCCCCTAGACTAGCGGGGAGCTCCTACGAGCAGTACTTC. It translates to CSAPRLAGSSYEQYF.

The chain couples TRBV30 to TRBJ1-1; D unclear. Germline V gene sequence: CDR1 GTSNPN, CDR2 SVGIG (reference sequence). Trimming left V 0 bases short and J 4 bases short, with 6 bases between. The CDR3 runs 12 residues. Here the CDR3 reads CAWSVHTTEAFF. CDR3 sequence (DNA): TGTGCCTGGAGTGTACATACCACTGAAGCTTTCTTT.

V is TRBV12-5 and J is TRBJ1-2; D gene ambiguous. There are 11 residues in the CDR3. V was shortened by 5 bases and J by 6 bases, with 7 bases between the two germline ends. CDR1 LGHNT and CDR2 FRNRAP come from the germline V gene. The CDR3 sequence is CASGRPDGYTF. The CDR3 nucleotides read TGTGCTAGTGGTCGTCCGGATGGCTACACCTTC.

This sequence joins TRBV3-1 and TRBJ2-1; D is undetermined. Germline V gives CDR1 LGHDT, CDR2 YNNKEL (reference sequence). The V end lost 3 bases, the J end lost 5 bases, and 5 bases lay between the germline ends. This CDR3 region has 12 residues. The CDR3, as DNA: TGTGCCAGCAGCCAGGGTCACAATGAGCAGTTCTTC. The encoded protein is CASSQGHNEQFF.

The V gene is TRBV20-1, the J gene TRBJ2-7; 7 nucleotides align to TRBD2. Germline CDR1 and CDR2: DFQATT and SNEGSKA (reference sequence). The CDR3 covers 13 residues. V lost 0 bases to trimming and J lost 9 bases; unmatched junction nucleotides: 8. CDR3 nucleotides: TGCAGTGCTAGAGATCAAGCGGGGAACAGGCAGTACTTC. Residues: CSARDQAGNRQYF.

The chain joins TRBV15 to TRBJ2-7; D gene unclear. CDR1 is LNHNV and CDR2 is YYDKDF in the germline V gene (reference sequence). V lost 6 bases and J 0 bases, leaving 15 bases between the germline ends. CDR3 size: 15 residues. CDR3 amino acids: CATSGMYSYSYEQYF. The DNA for the CDR3 is TGTGCCACCAGTGGTATGTACAGCTACTCCTACGAGCAGTACTTC. Together with reference TRBV15 and TRBJ2-7, the CDR3 gives the full variable domain: DAMVIQNPRYQVTQFGKPVTLSCSQTLNHNVMYWYQQKSSQAPKLLFHYYDKDFNNEADTPDNFQSRRPNTSFCFLDIRSPGLGDTAMYLCATSGMYSYSYEQYFGPGTRLTVT.

The chain joins TRBV2 to TRBJ2-1; D call uncertain. The CDR3 extends over 16 amino acids. V gave up 2 bases and J gave up 0 bases, with 11 bases separating them. Germline lookup yields CDR1 SNHLY and CDR2 FYNNEI. The CDR3 loop reads CASSESGRSSYNEQFF. The CDR3 nucleotides read TGTGCCAGCAGTGAATCGGGCAGGAGCTCCTACAATGAGCAGTTCTTC.

V gene TRBV30 combines with J gene TRBJ2-4, with D perhaps matching TRBD2 (6 bases). The V and J ends lost 0 bases and 8 bases respectively, with 11 bases between them. CDR1 GTSNPN and CDR2 SVGIG come from the germline V gene (reference sequence). This CDR3 comprises 13 residues. This chain's CDR3 is CAWSVRGGDIQYF. CDR3 sequence (DNA): TGTGCCTGGAGTGTCCGGGGAGGAGACATTCAGTACTTC.